The 9 T cell receptor beta chains reported below all come from one sample, sequenced in a study of cytomegalovirus exposure and HLA in healthy donors. Primers: 60 Vbeta forward and 13 Jbeta reverse. Repertoires were generated with immunoSEQ multiplex PCR, while TCRdb's copy carries only in-frame clones and drops some. The repertoire holds about 190,000 clones, with roughly four fifths as singletons. Sequences were obtained from PBMCs. These TCRs come from a man between 50 and 59 years old in good health and CMV-seronegative.

This chain connects TRBV6-1 to TRBJ2-3; D perhaps matches TRBD2 (6 bases). Trimming stripped 2 bases from V and 10 bases from J, with 19 bases between. The CDR3 is 15 residues long. The V gene's germline CDR1 is MNHNS and CDR2 SASEGT. The CDR3 DNA reads as TGTGCCAGCAGTGAAACGGGGACTCAATCTTCTGCGCAGTATTTT. As protein: CASSETGTQSSAQYF.

This chain connects TRBV7-9 to TRBJ2-3; weak D call: TRBD1 (6 bases). The germline gives CDR1 SEHNR, CDR2 FQNEAQ (reference sequence). V was shortened by 8 bases and J by 2 bases, with 17 bases between the two germline ends. The length of the CDR3 is 15 residues. DNA of the CDR3: TGTGCCAGCCCTTCCGGGACATCAATCACAGATACGCAGTATTTT. Its protein is CASPSGTSITDTQYF.

The chain has TRBV18 and TRBJ2-1; 9 bases are shared with TRBD2. Germline trimming cut 0 bases from V and 9 bases from J; bases unmatched to any gene: 9. Germline CDR1 and CDR2: KGHSH and LQKENI. This CDR3 has 16 residues. The CDR3: CASSPPVAGGRGEQFF. The CDR3 DNA follows: TGTGCCAGCTCACCACCGGTTGCGGGAGGGCGGGGTGAGCAGTTCTTC.

The table lists this clone with a few counts. This same CDR3 is encoded by further DNA sequences in the sample. For the CDR3, the DNA is TGTGCCAGTAGTCCCGGACAGGGCACAGATACGCAGTATTTT. Translated: CASSPGQGTDTQYF. V and J are TRBV19 and TRBJ2-3; 7 nucleotides align to TRBD1. V shed 5 bases and J 1 base; nucleotides not matched to a gene: 3. CDR1 is LNHDA and CDR2 is SQIVND in the germline V gene (reference sequence). The CDR3 covers 14 residues. Based on the CDR3 plus reference TRBV19 and TRBJ2-3, the full variable domain is DGGITQSPKYLFRKEGQNVTLSCEQNLNHDAMYWYRQDPGQGLRLIYYSQIVNDFQKGDIAEGYSVSREKKESFPLTVTSAQKNPTAFYLCASSPGQGTDTQYFGPGTRLTVL.

This clone appeared a few times. This chain joins TRBV29-1 and TRBJ1-4; 7 positions match TRBD1. The CDR3 has 13 residues. After removal of 6 bases from V and 8 bases from J, the junction contained 9 bases not matched to a gene. Germline CDR1 and CDR2: SQVTM and ANQGSEA. The CDR3 protein is CSVSGQPTEKLFF. In DNA, the CDR3 is TGCAGCGTGTCGGGACAGCCGACAGAAAAACTGTTTTTT.

V is TRBV7-3 and J is TRBJ2-2; the match to TRBD2 covers 10 bases. V dropped 4 bases and J dropped 5; count of bases not matched to a gene: 4. The V gene's germline CDR1 is SGHTA and CDR2 FQGTGA. This CDR3 contains 15 residues. The CDR3 DNA reads TGTGCCAGCAGCTCTAGCGGGGGCAGGACCGGGGAGCTGTTTTTT. Its protein is CASSSSGGRTGELFF.

This clone was seen a few times. The chain uses TRBV27 and TRBJ2-7; D might be TRBD1 (6 bases). The CDR3 sequence is 13 residues long. V shed 5 bases and J shed 6 bases, with 14 bases lying between them. Looked up from germline, CDR1 is MNHEY and CDR2 is SMNVEV (reference sequence). CDR3: CASSTRGGGEQYF. In nucleotides, the CDR3 is TGTGCCAGCAGTACCAGGGGTGGGGGCGAGCAGTACTTC.

The chain uses TRBV7-2 and TRBJ1-5; D unclear. The V gene's germline CDR1 is SGHTA and CDR2 FQGNSA. V was clipped by 5 bases and J by 3 bases, with 11 bases between them. The length of the CDR3 is 14 residues. The CDR3 DNA reads TGTGCCAGCAGCGACTCTGGCCACAATCAGCCCCAGCATTTT. This translates into CASSDSGHNQPQHF. The entire variable domain, with the rest obtained from reference TRBV7-2 and TRBJ1-5, is as follows: GAGVSQSPSNKVTEKGKDVELRCDPISGHTALYWYRQSLGQGLEFLIYFQGNSAPDKSGLPSDRFSAERTGGSVSTLTIQRTQQEDSAVYLCASSDSGHNQPQHFGDGTRLSIL.

This clone was found once. The J gene is TRBJ2-3, the V gene TRBV4-2, with TRBD2 identical over 8 bases. The J segment lost 4 bases and the V segment lost 3 bases, leaving 12 bases of the junction unmatched. CDR3 length: 17 amino acids. Germline CDR1 LGHNA, CDR2 YNFKEQ. This CDR3 is CASSQALGSGGSDTQYF. The CDR3 region has the DNA TGTGCCAGCAGCCAGGCCCTGGGGAGCGGGGGCTCAGATACGCAGTATTTT.